This T cell receptor (beta chain) appears in the sequencing data of a study of cytomegalovirus exposure and HLA in healthy donors. The PCR made use of 60 Vbeta and 13 Jbeta primers. Libraries were prepared by immunoSEQ multiplex PCR; TCRdb keeps only in-frame clonotypes and omits some of them. The table includes some 120,000 clones, roughly 83% detected once. CDR1 LNHDA and CDR2 SQIVND come from the germline V gene (reference sequence). V lost 8 bases, J lost 0 bases, and 14 bases lay in between. The CDR3 runs to 15 residues. The sequence was obtained from a man between 18 and 29 years old in good health and CMV-seronegative. The material sequenced was PBMCs. The chain is built from TRBV19 and TRBJ1-3; D is possibly TRBD1 (5 bases). The CDR3 here is CASQPTASSGNTIYF. The CDR3 coding sequence is TGTGCCAGTCAACCGACAGCCAGCTCTGGAAACACCATATATTTT.